Here is one TCR beta chain with its context. The sample comes from a study of T cell changes during pregnancy in multiple sclerosis. Unmatched junction bases numbered 8, after V lost 3 bases and J lost 5 bases. The CDR3 consists of 15 residues. CDR1 is SGHTA and CDR2 is FQGTGA in the germline V gene. Measured with immunoSEQ multiplex PCR; TCRdb has only the in-frame clones, and not every one. This table has roughly 28,000 clones, around 90% appearing once. Sequences were derived from CD8+ T cells from peripheral blood mononuclear cells, sampled before pregnancy. The TCR comes from a female donor with multiple sclerosis, enrolled in a pregnancy study. V gene TRBV7-3 combines with J gene TRBJ2-3, with 7 bases lining up with TRBD2. CDR3 DNA sequence: TGTGCCAGCAGCTTGTATGCGGGAGTCAGAGATACGCAGTATTTT. Translated: CASSLYAGVRDTQYF.